This is a list of T cell receptor beta chains from one sample in a study of OX40 agonist ivuxolimab in advanced cancers. Using immunoSEQ multiplex PCR, the repertoire was profiled, and TCRdb retains in-frame clones only, with some absent. The data hold about 40,000 clones, with more than 75% observed a single time. The sequences come from CD4+ or CD8+ T cells sorted from blood, collected in a trial of the OX40 agonist ivuxolimab. These receptors were obtained from an adult with an advanced solid tumor such as melanoma, head and neck, liver or kidney cancer. The CDR3 runs from the conserved cysteine through the conserved F or W. The D gene is left open where the match is weak. The size field is filled for only some rows; it gives once, few, many or a size class.

V,J,size,D,CDR3,DNA
TRBV27,TRBJ1-1,.,.,CASSLGPGGTEAFF,TGTGCCAGCAGTTTAGGACCCGGGGGGACTGAAGCTTTCTTT
TRBV7-8,TRBJ2-2,.,.,CASSLLVIRDTPAGELFF,TGTGCCAGCAGCTTGCTTGTAATCCGGGACACCCCCGCCGGGGAGCTGTTTTTT
TRBV27,TRBJ2-5,.,.,CASSLSRGRWETQYF,TGTGCCAGCAGTTTATCGAGAGGGAGGTGGGAGACCCAGTACTTC
TRBV7-2,TRBJ1-1,.,TRBD1,CASSSQGASRTEAFF,TGTGCCAGCAGCTCACAGGGGGCAAGTCGCACTGAAGCTTTCTTT
TRBV27,TRBJ1-1,.,.,CASSLEQSRGTEAFF,TGTGCCAGCAGTTTGGAACAGTCGAGGGGGACTGAAGCTTTCTTT
TRBV30,TRBJ1-2,.,.,CALEGVNHYGYTF,TGTGCCCTGGAAGGTGTGAACCACTATGGCTACACCTTC
TRBV5-1,TRBJ2-3,.,TRBD1,CASSTRDRGTDTQYF,TGCGCCAGCAGCACAAGGGACAGGGGAACAGATACGCAGTATTTT
TRBV10-2,TRBJ2-5,.,TRBD2,CASSEFRGGQETQYF,TGCGCCAGCAGTGAGTTCCGGGGGGGCCAAGAGACCCAGTACTTC
TRBV6-6,TRBJ1-5,.,.,CASSFRGSQPQHF,TGTGCCAGCAGTTTCAGGGGAAGTCAGCCCCAGCATTTT
TRBV6-5,TRBJ1-2,once,.,CASSYGRGYNYGYTF,TGTGCCAGCAGTTACGGTCGGGGCTACAACTATGGCTACACCTTC
TRBV11-2,TRBJ1-4,once,.,CASSFGVLHEKLFF,TGTGCCAGCAGCTTCGGGGTTTTGCATGAAAAACTGTTTTTT
TRBV2,TRBJ1-1,.,.,CASIVFGNTEAFF,TGTGCCAGCATAGTTTTCGGGAACACTGAAGCTTTCTTT
TRBV9,TRBJ1-2,.,TRBD1,CASSPRQGHGYTF,TGTGCCAGCAGTCCCCGACAGGGTCATGGCTACACCTTC
TRBV7-9,TRBJ1-4,.,.,CASSSAGVWEKLFF,TGTGCCAGCAGCTCTGCAGGGGTATGGGAAAAACTGTTTTTT
TRBV28,TRBJ1-1,.,TRBD1,CASSLTGEGGRNTEAFF,TGTGCCAGCAGTTTAACAGGGGAGGGAGGTAGGAACACTGAAGCTTTCTTT
TRBV4-1,TRBJ1-2,few,.,CASSHRQGYGYTF,TGCGCCAGCAGCCACAGGCAGGGTTATGGCTACACCTTC
TRBV11-2,TRBJ2-7,.,.,CASSLAMGTYEQYF,TGTGCCAGCAGCCTCGCCATGGGGACCTACGAGCAGTACTTC
TRBV11-2,TRBJ1-5,.,.,CASSLEADGPQHF,TGTGCCAGCAGCTTAGAGGCCGACGGGCCCCAGCATTTT
TRBV2,TRBJ1-5,.,.,CASSEGSRDNQPQHF,TGTGCCAGCAGTGAAGGATCTAGGGACAATCAGCCCCAGCATTTT
TRBV28,TRBJ2-2,once,TRBD1,CASSFWGQGADGELFF,TGTGCCAGCAGTTTTTGGGGACAGGGGGCTGACGGGGAGCTGTTTTTT
TRBV5-1,TRBJ2-7,.,.,CASSPAVGDYEQYF,TGCGCCAGCAGCCCGGCGGTGGGGGACTACGAGCAGTACTTC
TRBV19,TRBJ1-5,.,.,CASSIARSQPQHF,TGTGCCAGTAGTATCGCCAGAAGTCAGCCCCAGCATTTT
TRBV19,TRBJ2-7,.,.,CASSIGTSASYEQYF,TGCGCCAGTAGTATAGGCACATCCGCCTCCTACGAGCAGTACTTC
TRBV5-6,TRBJ1-6,.,.,CASSLGDLNNSPLHF,TGTGCCAGCAGCTTGGGGGACCTTAATAATTCACCCCTCCACTTT
TRBV7-2,TRBJ2-3,.,TRBD2,CASSLPTSGSRRTDTQYF,TGTGCCAGCAGCTTACCTACTAGCGGGTCTCGACGCACAGATACGCAGTATTTT
TRBV7-9,TRBJ1-2,.,.,CASSFAGPEDYGYTF,TGTGCCAGCAGTTTTGCAGGTCCAGAGGACTATGGCTACACCTTC
TRBV6-1,TRBJ2-3,medium-sized,.,CASRGASPADTQYF,TGTGCCAGCCGGGGCGCTTCCCCCGCAGATACGCAGTATTTT
TRBV12-5,TRBJ1-3,.,TRBD1,CASGLATRQGASGNTIYF,TGTGCTAGTGGTTTGGCAACGAGACAGGGGGCGAGTGGAAACACCATATATTTT
TRBV7-6,TRBJ2-2,.,.,CASSLGTGELFF,TGTGCCAGCAGCTTAGGGACCGGGGAGCTGTTTTTT
TRBV28,TRBJ2-2,once,.,CASGGTFGELFF,TGTGCCAGCGGGGGCACTTTCGGGGAGCTGTTTTTT
TRBV7-9,TRBJ2-1,.,.,CASSPHRVTRKNLWQFF,TGTGCCAGCAGCCCCCACAGGGTCACGCGTAAGAACCTATGGCAGTTCTTC
TRBV27,TRBJ2-3,.,TRBD2,CASAPGGAKDTQYF,TGTGCCAGCGCCCCGGGGGGGGCCAAAGATACGCAGTATTTT
TRBV1,TRBJ1-1,once,.,CTSKRGEAFF,TGCACCAGCAAAAGGGGAGAAGCTTTCTTT
TRBV2,TRBJ2-7,.,TRBD2,CASSVLVTSGVYEQYF,TGTGCCAGCAGTGTTTTAGTGACTAGCGGGGTCTACGAGCAGTACTTC
TRBV5-6,TRBJ1-2,.,TRBD1,CASTPQGTLNYGYTF,TGTGCCAGCACCCCACAGGGGACCCTAAACTATGGCTACACCTTC
TRBV5-6,TRBJ1-5,.,.,CASSLAAGRGNQPQHF,TGTGCCAGCAGCTTGGCCGCAGGGAGGGGGAATCAGCCCCAGCATTTT
TRBV4-1,TRBJ2-3,.,.,CASSQDGRTSVTDTQYF,TGCGCCAGCAGCCAAGATGGGAGGACATCGGTCACAGATACGCAGTATTTT
TRBV4-2,TRBJ2-7,.,.,CASSPLPRGVDGSYEQYF,TGTGCCAGCAGCCCGCTCCCCCGAGGGGTTGATGGATCCTACGAGCAGTACTTC
TRBV29-1,TRBJ2-1,.,.,CSVFELATAYNEQFF,TGCAGCGTGTTTGAACTGGCGACCGCATACAATGAGCAGTTCTTC
TRBV19,TRBJ2-3,.,.,CASSIFEGSLSQYF,TGTGCCAGTAGTATATTTGAGGGGAGTTTGTCGCAGTATTTT
TRBV30,TRBJ1-5,.,.,CAWSVRVASNQPQHF,TGTGCCTGGAGTGTACGAGTAGCTAGCAATCAGCCCCAGCATTTT
TRBV4-2,TRBJ2-5,.,.,CASSQAGGLGETQYF,TGTGCCAGCAGCCAAGCGGGGGGCCTGGGAGAGACCCAGTACTTC
TRBV4-2,TRBJ1-1,.,TRBD1,CASSQDRRQGAQDTEAFF,TGTGCCAGCAGCCAAGATAGGAGGCAGGGGGCGCAGGACACTGAAGCTTTCTTT
TRBV6-5,TRBJ2-7,.,.,CASSSPRGSSGQYF,TGTGCCAGCAGTAGCCCAAGGGGGTCCTCAGGGCAGTACTTC
TRBV29-1,TRBJ1-2,.,.,CSVHSRLDGYTF,TGCAGCGTCCACTCTAGGTTGGATGGCTACACCTTC
TRBV4-1,TRBJ2-5,.,.,CASSPRTTETQYF,TGCGCCAGCAGCCCCCGGACCACGGAGACCCAGTACTTC
TRBV27,TRBJ1-2,.,.,CASSYQGNYGYTF,TGTGCCAGCAGTTACCAGGGGAACTATGGCTACACCTTC
TRBV28,TRBJ1-1,.,.,CASSLGWDTEAFF,TGTGCCAGCAGCCTAGGCTGGGACACTGAAGCTTTCTTT
TRBV27,TRBJ1-1,.,.,CASSFVGTEAFF,TGTGCCAGCAGTTTTGTGGGCACTGAAGCTTTCTTT